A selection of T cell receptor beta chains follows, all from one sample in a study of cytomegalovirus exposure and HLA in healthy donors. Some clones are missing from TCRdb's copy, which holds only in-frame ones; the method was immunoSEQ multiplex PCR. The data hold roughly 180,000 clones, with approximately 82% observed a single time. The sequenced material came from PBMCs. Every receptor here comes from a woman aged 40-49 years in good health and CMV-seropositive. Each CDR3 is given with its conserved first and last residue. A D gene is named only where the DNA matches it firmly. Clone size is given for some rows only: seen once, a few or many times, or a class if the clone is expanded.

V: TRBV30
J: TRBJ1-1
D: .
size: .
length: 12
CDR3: CAWSAVNTEAFF
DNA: TGTGCCTGGAGTGCCGTGAACACTGAAGCTTTCTTT

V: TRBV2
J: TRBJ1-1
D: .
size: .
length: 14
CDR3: CAVHRDSAPCEAFF
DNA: TGTGCCGTACACCGGGACTCGGCGCCTTGTGAAGCTTTCTTT

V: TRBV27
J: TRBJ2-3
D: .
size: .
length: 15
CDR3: CASSFRETSTDTQYF
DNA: TGTGCCAGCAGTTTCCGAGAGACTAGCACAGATACGCAGTATTTT

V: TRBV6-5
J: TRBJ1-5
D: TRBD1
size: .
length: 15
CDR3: CASSRTGGVEQPQHF
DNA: TGTGCCAGCAGTAGGACAGGGGGAGTCGAACAGCCCCAGCATTTT

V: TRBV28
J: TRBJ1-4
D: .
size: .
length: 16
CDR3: CASSYAGNPTNEKLFF
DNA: TGTGCCAGCAGCTACGCAGGGAACCCAACTAATGAAAAACTGTTTTTT

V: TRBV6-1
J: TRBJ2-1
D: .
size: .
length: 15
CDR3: CASSTTPRGHNEQFF
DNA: TGTGCCAGCAGTACTACCCCCAGGGGTCACAATGAGCAGTTCTTC

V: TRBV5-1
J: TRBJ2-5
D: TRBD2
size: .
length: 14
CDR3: CASSLWLAGETQYF
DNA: TGCGCCAGCAGCTTGTGGCTAGCGGGAGAGACCCAGTACTTC

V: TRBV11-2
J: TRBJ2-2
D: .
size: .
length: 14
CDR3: CASSLERGFGELFF
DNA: TGTGCCAGCAGCTTAGAACGGGGTTTCGGGGAGCTGTTTTTT

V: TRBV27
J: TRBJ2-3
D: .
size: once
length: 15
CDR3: CASSLSSRGADTQYF
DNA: TGTGCCAGCAGTTTATCAAGCAGGGGGGCCGATACGCAGTATTTT

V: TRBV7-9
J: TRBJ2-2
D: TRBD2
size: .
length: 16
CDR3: CASSLKGGSSTGELFF
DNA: TGTGCCAGCAGCTTAAAGGGCGGGAGTTCCACCGGGGAGCTGTTTTTT

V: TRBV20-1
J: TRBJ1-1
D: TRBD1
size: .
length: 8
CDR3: CSATDRGF
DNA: TGCAGTGCTACAGACAGGGGCTTT

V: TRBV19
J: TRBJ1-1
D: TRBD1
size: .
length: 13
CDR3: CASRVQGGEEAFF
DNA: TGTGCCAGTAGGGTACAAGGGGGCGAGGAAGCTTTCTTT

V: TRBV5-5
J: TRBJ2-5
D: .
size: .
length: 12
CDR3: CASSLDTETQYF
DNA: TGTGCCAGCAGCTTGGACACCGAGACCCAGTACTTC

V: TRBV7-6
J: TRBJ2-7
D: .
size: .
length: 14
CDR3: CASSLVGQGYEQYF
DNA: TGTGCCAGCAGCTTAGTAGGGCAGGGCTACGAGCAGTACTTC

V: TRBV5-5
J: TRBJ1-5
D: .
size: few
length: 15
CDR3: CASSLGLPSNQPQHF
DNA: TGTGCCAGCAGCTTGGGGCTTCCTAGCAATCAGCCCCAGCATTTT

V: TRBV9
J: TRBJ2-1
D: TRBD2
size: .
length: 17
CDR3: CASSPLWASGGNNEQFF
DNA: TGTGCCAGCAGCCCCCTCTGGGCTAGCGGGGGAAACAATGAGCAGTTCTTC

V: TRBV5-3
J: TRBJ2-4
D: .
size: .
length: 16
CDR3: CARSAGFVRRTNIQYF
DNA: TGTGCCAGAAGCGCAGGGTTTGTTCGCCGTACGAACATTCAGTACTTC

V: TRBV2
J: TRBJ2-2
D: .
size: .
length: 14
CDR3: CASSAGQLGGELFF
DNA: TGTGCCAGCAGCGCGGGACAGCTCGGCGGGGAGCTGTTTTTT

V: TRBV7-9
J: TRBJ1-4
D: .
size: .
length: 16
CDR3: CASSIGAGGTNEKLFF
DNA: TGTGCCAGCAGCATAGGCGCCGGAGGGACTAATGAAAAACTGTTTTTT

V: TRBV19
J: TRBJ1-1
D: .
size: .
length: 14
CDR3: CASSIEGTYTEAFF
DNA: TGTGCCAGTAGTATAGAGGGCACCTACACTGAAGCTTTCTTT

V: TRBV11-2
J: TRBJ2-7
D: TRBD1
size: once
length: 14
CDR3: CASSLGQGAYEQYF
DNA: TGTGCCAGCAGCTTAGGGCAGGGGGCTTACGAGCAGTACTTC

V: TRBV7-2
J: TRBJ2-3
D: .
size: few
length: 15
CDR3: CASSLDGSEGDTQYF
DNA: TGTGCCAGCAGCTTAGACGGTAGCGAGGGAGATACGCAGTATTTT

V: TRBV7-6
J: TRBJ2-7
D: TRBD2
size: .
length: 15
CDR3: CASSLAAGVVYEQYF
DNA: TGTGCCAGCAGCTTAGCTGCGGGAGTGGTCTACGAGCAGTACTTC

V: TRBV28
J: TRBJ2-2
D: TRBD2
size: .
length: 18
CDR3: CASSFPGLLAGNTGELFF
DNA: TGTGCCAGCAGTTTTCCCGGACTACTAGCGGGGAACACCGGGGAGCTGTTTTTT